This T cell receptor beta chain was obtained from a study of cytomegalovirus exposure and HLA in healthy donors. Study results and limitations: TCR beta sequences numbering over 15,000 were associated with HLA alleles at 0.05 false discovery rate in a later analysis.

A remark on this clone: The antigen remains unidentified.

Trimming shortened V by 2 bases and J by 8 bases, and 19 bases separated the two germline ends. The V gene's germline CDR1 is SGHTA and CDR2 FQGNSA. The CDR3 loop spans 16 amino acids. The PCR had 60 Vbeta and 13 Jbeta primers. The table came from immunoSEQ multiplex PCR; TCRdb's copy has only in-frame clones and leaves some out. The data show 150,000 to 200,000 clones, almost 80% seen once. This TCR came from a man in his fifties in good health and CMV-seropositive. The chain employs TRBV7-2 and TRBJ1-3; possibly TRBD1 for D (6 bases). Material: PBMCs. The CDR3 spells CASSLKKGRGTYTIYF. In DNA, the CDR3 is TGTGCCAGCAGCTTAAAGAAGGGCAGGGGAACTTACACCATATATTTT. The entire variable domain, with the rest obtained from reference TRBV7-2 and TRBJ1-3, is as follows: GAGVSQSPSNKVTEKGKDVELRCDPISGHTALYWYRQSLGQGLEFLIYFQGNSAPDKSGLPSDRFSAERTGGSVSTLTIQRTQQEDSAVYLCASSLKKGRGTYTIYFGEGSWLTVV.